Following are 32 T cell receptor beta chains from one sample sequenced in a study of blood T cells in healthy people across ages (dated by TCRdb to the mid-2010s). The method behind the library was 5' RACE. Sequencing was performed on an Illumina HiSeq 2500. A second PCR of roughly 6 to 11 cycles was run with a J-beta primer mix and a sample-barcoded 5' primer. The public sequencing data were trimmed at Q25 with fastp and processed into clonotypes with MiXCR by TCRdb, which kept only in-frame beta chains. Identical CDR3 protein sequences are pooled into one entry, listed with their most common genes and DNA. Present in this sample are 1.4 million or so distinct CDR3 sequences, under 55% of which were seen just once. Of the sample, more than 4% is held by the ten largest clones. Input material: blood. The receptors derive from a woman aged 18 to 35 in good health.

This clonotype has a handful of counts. CDR3 protein: CAIRGTGSTEAFF. The CDR3, as DNA: TGTGCCATCAGGGGGACCGGGAGCACTGAAGCTTTCTTT. The chain links TRBV10-3 to TRBJ1-1; a possible D gene is TRBD1 (5 bases). The CDR3 consists of 13 residues. Germline CDR1 ENHRY, CDR2 SYGVKD. V lost 6 bases, J lost 4 bases, and 12 bases lay in between.

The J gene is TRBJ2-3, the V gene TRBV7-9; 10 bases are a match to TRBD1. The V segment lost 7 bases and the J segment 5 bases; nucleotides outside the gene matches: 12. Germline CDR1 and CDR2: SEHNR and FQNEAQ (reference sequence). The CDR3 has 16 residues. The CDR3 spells CASNFAKTGGLDTQYF. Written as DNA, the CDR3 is TGTGCCAGCAACTTTGCGAAGACAGGGGGCTTAGATACGCAGTATTTT. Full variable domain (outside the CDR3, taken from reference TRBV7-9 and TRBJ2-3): DTGVSQNPRHKITKRGQNVTFRCDPISEHNRLYWYRQTLGQGPEFLTYFQNEAQLEKSRLLSDRFSAERPKGSFSTLEIQRTEQGDSAMYLCASNFAKTGGLDTQYFGPGTRLTVL.

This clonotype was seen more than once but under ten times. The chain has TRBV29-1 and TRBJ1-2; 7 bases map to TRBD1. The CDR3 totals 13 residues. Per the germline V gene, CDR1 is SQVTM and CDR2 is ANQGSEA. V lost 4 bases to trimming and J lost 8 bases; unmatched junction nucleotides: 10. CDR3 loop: CSVVGQAFRGYTF. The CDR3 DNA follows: TGCAGCGTTGTCGGACAGGCCTTTCGCGGCTACACCTTC. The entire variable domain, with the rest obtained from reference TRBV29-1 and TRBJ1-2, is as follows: SAVISQKPSRDICQRGTSLTIQCQVDSQVTMMFWYRQQPGQSLTLIATANQGSEATYESGFVIDKFPISRPNLTFSTLTVSNMSPEDSSIYLCSVVGQAFRGYTFGSGTRLTVV.

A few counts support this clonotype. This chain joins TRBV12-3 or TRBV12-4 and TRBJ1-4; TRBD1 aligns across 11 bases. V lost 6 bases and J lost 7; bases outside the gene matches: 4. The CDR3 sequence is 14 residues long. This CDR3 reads CASRRDRGIEKLFF. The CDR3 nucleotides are TGTGCCAGCAGGCGGGACAGGGGGATTGAAAAACTGTTTTTT.

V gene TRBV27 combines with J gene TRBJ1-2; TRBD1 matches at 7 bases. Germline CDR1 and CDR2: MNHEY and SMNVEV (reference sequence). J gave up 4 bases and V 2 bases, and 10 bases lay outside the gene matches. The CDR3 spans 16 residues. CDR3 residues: CASSLQSPPGGYGYTF. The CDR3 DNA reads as TGTGCCAGCAGTTTACAGTCCCCGCCAGGGGGCTATGGCTACACCTTC.

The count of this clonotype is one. CDR3 amino acids: CSARGLAGRSSYEQYF. In DNA form, the CDR3 reads TGCAGTGCTCGCGGACTAGCGGGAAGGAGCTCCTACGAGCAGTACTTC. This chain links TRBV20-1 with TRBJ2-7; 12 nucleotides match TRBD2. V dropped 5 bases and J dropped 0; count of bases not matched to a gene: 8. Germline CDR1 is DFQATT and CDR2 is SNEGSKA (reference sequence). The CDR3 runs 16 residues.

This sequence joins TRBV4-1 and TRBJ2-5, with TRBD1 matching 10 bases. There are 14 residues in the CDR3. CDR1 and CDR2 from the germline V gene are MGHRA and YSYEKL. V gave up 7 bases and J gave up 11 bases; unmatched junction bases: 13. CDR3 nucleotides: TGCGCCAGCACCCCGGGACAGGGGTACAATGAGCAGTACTTC. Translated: CASTPGQGYNEQYF.

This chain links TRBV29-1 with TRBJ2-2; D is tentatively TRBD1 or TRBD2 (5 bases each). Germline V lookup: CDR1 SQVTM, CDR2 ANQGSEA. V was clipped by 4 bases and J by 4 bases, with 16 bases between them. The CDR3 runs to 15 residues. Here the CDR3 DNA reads TGCAGCGTTGTGTCGTTGAGTGGGGGCACCGGGGAGCTGTTTTTT. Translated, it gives CSVVSLSGGTGELFF.

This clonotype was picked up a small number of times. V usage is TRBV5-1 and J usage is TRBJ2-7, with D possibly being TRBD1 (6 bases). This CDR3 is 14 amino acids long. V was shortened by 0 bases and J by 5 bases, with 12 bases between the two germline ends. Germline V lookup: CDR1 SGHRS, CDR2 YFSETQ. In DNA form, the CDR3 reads TGCGCCAGCAGCTTGGTCATTGGGGGCCACGAGCAGTACTTC. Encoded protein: CASSLVIGGHEQYF.

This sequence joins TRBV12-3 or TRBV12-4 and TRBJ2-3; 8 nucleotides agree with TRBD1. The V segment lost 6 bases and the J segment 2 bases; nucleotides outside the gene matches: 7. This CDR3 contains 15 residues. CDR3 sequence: CASSLQGGITDTQYF. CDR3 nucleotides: TGTGCCAGCAGCCTACAGGGGGGAATCACAGATACGCAGTATTTT.

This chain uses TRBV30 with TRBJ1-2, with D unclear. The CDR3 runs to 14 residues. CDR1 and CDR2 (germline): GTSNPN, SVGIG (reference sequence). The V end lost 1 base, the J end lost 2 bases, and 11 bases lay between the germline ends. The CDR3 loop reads CAWSAGSPNYGYTF. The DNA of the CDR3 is TGTGCCTGGAGTGCCGGCAGCCCCAACTATGGCTACACCTTC.

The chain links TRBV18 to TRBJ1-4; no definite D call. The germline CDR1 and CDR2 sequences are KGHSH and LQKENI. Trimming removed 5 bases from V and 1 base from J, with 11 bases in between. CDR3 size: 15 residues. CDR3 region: CASSELPGTNEKLFF. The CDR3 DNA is TGTGCCAGCTCAGAGCTACCGGGAACTAATGAAAAACTGTTTTTT.

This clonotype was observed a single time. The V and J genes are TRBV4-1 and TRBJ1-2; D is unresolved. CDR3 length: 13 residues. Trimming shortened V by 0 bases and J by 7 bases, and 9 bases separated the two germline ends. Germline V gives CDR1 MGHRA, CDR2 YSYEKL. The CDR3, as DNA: TGCGCCAGCAGCCAAGATCCCCGACGTGGCTACACCTTC. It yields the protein CASSQDPRRGYTF.

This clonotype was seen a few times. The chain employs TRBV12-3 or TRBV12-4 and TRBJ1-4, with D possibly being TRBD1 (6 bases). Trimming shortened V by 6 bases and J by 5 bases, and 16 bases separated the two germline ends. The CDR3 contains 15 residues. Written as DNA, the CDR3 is TGTGCCAGCAGAGGAGCACAGGGCGGGAATGAAAAACTGTTTTTT. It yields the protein CASRGAQGGNEKLFF.

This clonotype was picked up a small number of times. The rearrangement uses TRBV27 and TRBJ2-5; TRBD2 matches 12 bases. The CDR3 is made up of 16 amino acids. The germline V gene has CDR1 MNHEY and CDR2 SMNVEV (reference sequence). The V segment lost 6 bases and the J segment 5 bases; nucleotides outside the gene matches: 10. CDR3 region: CASRKTSGRGRETQYF. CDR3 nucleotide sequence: TGTGCCAGCAGGAAGACTAGCGGGAGAGGTAGGGAGACCCAGTACTTC.

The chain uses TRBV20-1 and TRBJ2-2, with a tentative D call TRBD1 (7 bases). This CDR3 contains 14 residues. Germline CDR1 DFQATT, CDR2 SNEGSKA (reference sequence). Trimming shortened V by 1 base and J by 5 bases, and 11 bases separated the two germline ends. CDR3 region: CSARGAGGTGELFF. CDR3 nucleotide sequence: TGCAGTGCTAGAGGGGCAGGGGGGACCGGGGAGCTGTTTTTT.

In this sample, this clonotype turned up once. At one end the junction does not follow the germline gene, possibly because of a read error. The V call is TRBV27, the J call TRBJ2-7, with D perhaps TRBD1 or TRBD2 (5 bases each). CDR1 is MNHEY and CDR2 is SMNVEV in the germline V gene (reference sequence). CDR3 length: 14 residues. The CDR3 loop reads CAGSPRGPAYEQYF. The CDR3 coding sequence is TGTGCCGGCAGTCCCCGGGGACCAGCCTACGAGCAGTACTTC.

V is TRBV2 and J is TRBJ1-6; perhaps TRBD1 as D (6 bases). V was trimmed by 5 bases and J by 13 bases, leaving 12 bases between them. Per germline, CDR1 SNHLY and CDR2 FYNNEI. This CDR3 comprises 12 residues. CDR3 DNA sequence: TGTGCCAGCAGTAGGGACATACAGCCCCTCCACTTT. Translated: CASSRDIQPLHF.

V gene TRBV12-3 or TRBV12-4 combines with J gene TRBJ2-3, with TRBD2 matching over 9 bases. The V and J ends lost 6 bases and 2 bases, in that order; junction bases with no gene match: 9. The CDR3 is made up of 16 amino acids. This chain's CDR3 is CASSPNSGGITDTQYF. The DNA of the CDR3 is TGTGCCAGCAGCCCGAATAGCGGGGGAATCACAGATACGCAGTATTTT.

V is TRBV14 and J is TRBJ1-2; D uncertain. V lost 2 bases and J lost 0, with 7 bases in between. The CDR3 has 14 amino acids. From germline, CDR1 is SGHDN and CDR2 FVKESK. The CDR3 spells CASSQLITNYGYTF. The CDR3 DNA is TGTGCCAGCAGCCAACTGATAACTAACTATGGCTACACCTTC. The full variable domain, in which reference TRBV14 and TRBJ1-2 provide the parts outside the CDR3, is EAGVTQFPSHSVIEKGQTVTLRCDPISGHDNLYWYRRVMGKEIKFLLHFVKESKQDESGMPNNRFLAERTGGTYSTLKVQPAELEDSGVYFCASSQLITNYGYTFGSGTRLTVV.

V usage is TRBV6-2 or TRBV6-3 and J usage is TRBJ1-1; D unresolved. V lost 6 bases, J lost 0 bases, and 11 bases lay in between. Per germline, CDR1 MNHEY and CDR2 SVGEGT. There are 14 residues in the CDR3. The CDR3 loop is CASRANNMNTEAFF. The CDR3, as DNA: TGTGCCAGCAGGGCAAATAACATGAACACTGAAGCTTTCTTT.

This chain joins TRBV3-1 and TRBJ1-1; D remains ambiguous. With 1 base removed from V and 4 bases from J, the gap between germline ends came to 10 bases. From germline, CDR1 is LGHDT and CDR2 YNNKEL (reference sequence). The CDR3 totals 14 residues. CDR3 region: CASSQAEGTTEAFF. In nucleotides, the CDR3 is TGTGCCAGCAGCCAAGCGGAGGGTACCACTGAAGCTTTCTTT.

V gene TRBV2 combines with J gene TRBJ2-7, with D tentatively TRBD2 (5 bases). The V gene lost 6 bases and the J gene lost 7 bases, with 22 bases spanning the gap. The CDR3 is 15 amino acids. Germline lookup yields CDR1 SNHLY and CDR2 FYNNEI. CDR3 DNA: TGTGCCAGCAGCTTCGGACTTAACCACCTCTGGGAGCAGTACTTC. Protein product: CASSFGLNHLWEQYF. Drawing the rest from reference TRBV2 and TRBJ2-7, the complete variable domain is EPEVTQTPSHQVTQMGQEVILRCVPISNHLYFYWYRQILGQKVEFLVSFYNNEISEKSEIFDDQFSVERPDGSNFTLKIRSTKLEDSAMYFCASSFGLNHLWEQYFGPGTRLTVT.

CDR3 sequence (DNA): TGCGCCAGCAGCGAACAGGGGGCCCCTGAAGCTTTCTTT. Translation: CASSEQGAPEAFF. This chain connects TRBV5-1 to TRBJ1-1; 9 bases align to TRBD1. The CDR3 runs 13 residues. Unmatched junction bases numbered 4, after V lost 4 bases and J lost 6 bases. Germline V gene data show CDR1 as SGHRS and CDR2 as YFSETQ.

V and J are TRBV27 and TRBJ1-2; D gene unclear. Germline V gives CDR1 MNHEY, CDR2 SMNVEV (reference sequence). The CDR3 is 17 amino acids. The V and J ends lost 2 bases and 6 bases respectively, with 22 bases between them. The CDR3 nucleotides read TGTGCCAGCAGTTTAAGTCCCCCAGACGATGGGAGCAATGGCTACACCTTC. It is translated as CASSLSPPDDGSNGYTF.

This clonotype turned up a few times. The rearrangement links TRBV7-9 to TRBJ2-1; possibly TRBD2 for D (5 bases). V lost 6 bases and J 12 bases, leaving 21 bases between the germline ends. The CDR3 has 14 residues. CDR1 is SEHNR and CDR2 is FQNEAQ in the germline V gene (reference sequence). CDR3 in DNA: TGTGCCAGCAGTTTCGAATCGCTAGCAGGCGGGCAGTTCTTC. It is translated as CASSFESLAGGQFF.

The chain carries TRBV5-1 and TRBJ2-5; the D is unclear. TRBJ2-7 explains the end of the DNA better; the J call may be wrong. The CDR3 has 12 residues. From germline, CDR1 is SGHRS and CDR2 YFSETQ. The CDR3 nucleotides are TGCGCCAGCAGCATGGAGTTTAGCGAGCAGTACTTC. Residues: CASSMEFSEQYF.

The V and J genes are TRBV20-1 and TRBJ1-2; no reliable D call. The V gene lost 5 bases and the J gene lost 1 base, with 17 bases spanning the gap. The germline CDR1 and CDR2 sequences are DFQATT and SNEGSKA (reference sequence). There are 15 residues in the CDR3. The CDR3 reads CSAPSRSGVNYGYTF. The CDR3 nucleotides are TGCAGTGCTCCGAGCCGATCCGGGGTTAACTATGGCTACACCTTC.

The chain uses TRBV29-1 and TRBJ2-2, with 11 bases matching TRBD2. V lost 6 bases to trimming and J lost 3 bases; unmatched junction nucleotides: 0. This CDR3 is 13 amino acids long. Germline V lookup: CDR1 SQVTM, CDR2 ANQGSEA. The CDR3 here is CSVLAGDTGELFF. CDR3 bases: TGCAGCGTACTAGCGGGGGACACCGGGGAGCTGTTTTTT.

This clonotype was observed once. CDR3 protein: CASSMDRGNSPLHF. CDR3 DNA: TGTGCCAGCAGTATGGACAGGGGGAATTCACCCCTCCACTTT. The chain carries TRBV27 and TRBJ1-6; 10 bases are a match to TRBD1. CDR3 length equals 14 residues. Germline CDR1 reads MNHEY; CDR2 reads SMNVEV (reference sequence). V was clipped by 5 bases and J by 7 bases; unmatched bases: 2.

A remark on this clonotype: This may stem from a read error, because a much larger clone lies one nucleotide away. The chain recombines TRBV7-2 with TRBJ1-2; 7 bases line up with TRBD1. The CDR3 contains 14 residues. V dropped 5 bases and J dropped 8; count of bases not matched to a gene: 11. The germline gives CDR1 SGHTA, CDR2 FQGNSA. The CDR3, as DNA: TGTGCCAGCAGCGTAGGGGGACAGTCTATGGGCTACACCTTC. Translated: CASSVGGQSMGYTF.

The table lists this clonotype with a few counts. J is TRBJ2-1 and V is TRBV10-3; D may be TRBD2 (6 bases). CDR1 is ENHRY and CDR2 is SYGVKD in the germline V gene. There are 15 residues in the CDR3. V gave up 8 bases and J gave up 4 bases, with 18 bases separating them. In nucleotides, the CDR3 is TGTGCCATCGCCGAAGGGGCGGGGATATACAATGAGCAGTTCTTC. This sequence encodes CAIAEGAGIYNEQFF.